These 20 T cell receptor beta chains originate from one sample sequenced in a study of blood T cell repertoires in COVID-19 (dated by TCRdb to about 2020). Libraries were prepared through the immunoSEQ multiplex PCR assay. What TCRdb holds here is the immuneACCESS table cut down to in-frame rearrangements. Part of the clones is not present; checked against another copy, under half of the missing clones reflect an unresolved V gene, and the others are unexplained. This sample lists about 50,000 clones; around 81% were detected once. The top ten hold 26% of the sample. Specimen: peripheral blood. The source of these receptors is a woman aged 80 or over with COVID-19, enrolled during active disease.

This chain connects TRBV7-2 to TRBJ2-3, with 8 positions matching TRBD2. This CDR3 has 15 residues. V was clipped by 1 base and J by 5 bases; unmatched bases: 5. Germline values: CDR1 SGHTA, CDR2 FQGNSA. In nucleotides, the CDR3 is TGTGCCAGCAGCTTAGTTGCGGGAGGTCAAGATACGCAGTATTTT. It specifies CASSLVAGGQDTQYF. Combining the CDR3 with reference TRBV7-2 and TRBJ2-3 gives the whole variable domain GAGVSQSPSNKVTEKGKDVELRCDPISGHTALYWYRQSLGQGLEFLIYFQGNSAPDKSGLPSDRFSAERTGGSVSTLTIQRTQQEDSAVYLCASSLVAGGQDTQYFGPGTRLTVL.

This CDR3 is CASSLQPFSYEQYF. The CDR3 bases are TGTGCCAGCAGCCTTCAACCCTTCAGCTACGAGCAGTACTTC. J is TRBJ2-7 and V is TRBV11-2; no definite D call. CDR1 and CDR2 from the germline V gene are SGHAT and FQNNGV. V lost 5 bases to trimming and J lost 3 bases, with 14 bases between them. The CDR3 runs to 14 residues.

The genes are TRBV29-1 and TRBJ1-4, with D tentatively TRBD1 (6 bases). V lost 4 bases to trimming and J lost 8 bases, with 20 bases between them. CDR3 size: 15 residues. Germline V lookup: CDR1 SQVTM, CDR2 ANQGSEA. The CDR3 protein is CSVAQGSPRGEKLFF. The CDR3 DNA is TGCAGCGTTGCTCAGGGGTCCCCCCGGGGAGAAAAACTGTTTTTT.

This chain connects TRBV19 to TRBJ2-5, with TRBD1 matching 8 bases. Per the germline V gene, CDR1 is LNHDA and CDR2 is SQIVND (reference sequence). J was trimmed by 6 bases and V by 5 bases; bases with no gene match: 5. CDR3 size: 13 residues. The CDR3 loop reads CASSQGAQKTQYF. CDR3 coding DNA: TGTGCCAGTAGTCAGGGGGCGCAGAAGACCCAGTACTTC.

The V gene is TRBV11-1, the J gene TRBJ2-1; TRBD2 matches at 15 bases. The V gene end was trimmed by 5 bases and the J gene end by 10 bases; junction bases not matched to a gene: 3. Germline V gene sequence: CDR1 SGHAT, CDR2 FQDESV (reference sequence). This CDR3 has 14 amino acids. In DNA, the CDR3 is TGTGCCAGCAGCCCAGGGACTAGCGGGAGGGAGCAGTTCTTC. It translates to CASSPGTSGREQFF.

The CDR3 region has the DNA TGTGCCAGCAGTATTGACAGCCTCTCCTACAATGAGCAGTTCTTC. Its protein is CASSIDSLSYNEQFF. The chain joins TRBV2 to TRBJ2-1; weak D call: TRBD1 (5 bases). Trimming cost V 5 bases and J 0 bases, with 11 bases left between them. Germline V gene sequence: CDR1 SNHLY, CDR2 FYNNEI. This CDR3 has 15 residues.

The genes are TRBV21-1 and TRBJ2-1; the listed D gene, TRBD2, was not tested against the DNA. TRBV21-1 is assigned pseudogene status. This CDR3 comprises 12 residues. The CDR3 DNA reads TGTGCCAGCAGCATCCTTAGGAGTGAGCAGTTCTTC. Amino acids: CASSILRSEQFF.

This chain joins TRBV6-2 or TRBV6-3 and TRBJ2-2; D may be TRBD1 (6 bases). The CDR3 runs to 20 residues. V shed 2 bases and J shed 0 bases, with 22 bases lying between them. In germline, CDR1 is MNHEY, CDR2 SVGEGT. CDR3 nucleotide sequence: TGTGCCAGCAGTTACCCGACATTTAAACCGGGACAATCGAACACCGGGGAGCTGTTTTTT. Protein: CASSYPTFKPGQSNTGELFF.

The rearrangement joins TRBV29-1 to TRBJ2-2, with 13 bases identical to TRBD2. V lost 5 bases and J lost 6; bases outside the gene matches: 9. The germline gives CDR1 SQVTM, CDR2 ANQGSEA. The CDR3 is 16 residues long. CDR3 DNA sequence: TGCAGCGTTCGCCCGGGACTAGCGGGGCCCGCCGGGGAGCTGTTTTTT. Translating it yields CSVRPGLAGPAGELFF.

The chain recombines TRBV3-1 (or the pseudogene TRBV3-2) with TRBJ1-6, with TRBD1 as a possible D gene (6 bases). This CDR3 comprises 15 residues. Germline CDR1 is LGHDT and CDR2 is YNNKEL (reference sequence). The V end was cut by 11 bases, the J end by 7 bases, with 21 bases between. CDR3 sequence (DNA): TGTGCCGCCAGCAGGGGCGGGGGGAGAAATTCACCCCTCCACTTT. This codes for CAASRGGGRNSPLHF.

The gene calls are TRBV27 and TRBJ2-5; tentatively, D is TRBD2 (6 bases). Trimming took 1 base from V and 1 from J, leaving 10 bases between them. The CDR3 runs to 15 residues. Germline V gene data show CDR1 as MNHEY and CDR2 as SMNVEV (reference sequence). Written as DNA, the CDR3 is TGTGCCAGCAGTTTATTGGGCGGGGCCCAAGAGACCCAGTACTTC. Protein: CASSLLGGAQETQYF.

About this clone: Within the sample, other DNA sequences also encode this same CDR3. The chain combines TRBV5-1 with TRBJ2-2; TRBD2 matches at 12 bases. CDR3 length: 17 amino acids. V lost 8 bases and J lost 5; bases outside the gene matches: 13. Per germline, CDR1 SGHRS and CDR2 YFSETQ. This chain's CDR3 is CASSTVLAGGRTGELFF. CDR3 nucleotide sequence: TGCGCCAGTAGCACCGTACTAGCGGGAGGCCGAACCGGGGAGCTGTTTTTT.

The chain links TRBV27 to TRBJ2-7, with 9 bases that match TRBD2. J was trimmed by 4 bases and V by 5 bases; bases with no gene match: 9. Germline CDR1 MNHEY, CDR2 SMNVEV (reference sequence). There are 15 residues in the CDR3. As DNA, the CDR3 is TGTGCCAGCAGTAAACCGGGACTAGCTTCTTACGAGCAGTACTTC. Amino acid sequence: CASSKPGLASYEQYF.

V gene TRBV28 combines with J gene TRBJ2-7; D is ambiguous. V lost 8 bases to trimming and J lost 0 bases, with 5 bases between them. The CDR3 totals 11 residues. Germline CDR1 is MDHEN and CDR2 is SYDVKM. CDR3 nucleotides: TGTGCCAGCGGGCGCTCCTACGAGCAGTACTTC. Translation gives CASGRSYEQYF. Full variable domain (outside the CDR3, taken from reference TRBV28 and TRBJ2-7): DVKVTQSSRYLVKRTGEKVFLECVQDMDHENMFWYRQDPGLGLRLIYFSYDVKMKEKGDIPEGYSVSREKKERFSLILESASTNQTSMYLCASGRSYEQYFGPGTRLTVT.

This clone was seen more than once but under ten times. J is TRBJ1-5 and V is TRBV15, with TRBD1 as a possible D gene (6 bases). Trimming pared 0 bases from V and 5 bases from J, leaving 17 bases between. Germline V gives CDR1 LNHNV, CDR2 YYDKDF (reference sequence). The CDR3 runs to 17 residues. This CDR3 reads CATSRDTWGGAYQPQHF. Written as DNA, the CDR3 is TGTGCCACCAGCAGAGATACTTGGGGGGGGGCCTATCAGCCCCAGCATTTT. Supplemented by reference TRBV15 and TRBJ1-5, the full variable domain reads DAMVIQNPRYQVTQFGKPVTLSCSQTLNHNVMYWYQQKSSQAPKLLFHYYDKDFNNEADTPDNFQSRRPNTSFCFLDIRSPGLGDTAMYLCATSRDTWGGAYQPQHFGDGTRLSIL.

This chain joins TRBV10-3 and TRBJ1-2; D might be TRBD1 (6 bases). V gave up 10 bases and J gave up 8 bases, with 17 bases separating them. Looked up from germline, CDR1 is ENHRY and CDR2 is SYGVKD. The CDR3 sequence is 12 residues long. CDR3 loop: CATRGAAGGYTF. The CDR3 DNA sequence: TGTGCCACCCGGGGGGCGGCGGGGGGCTACACCTTC.

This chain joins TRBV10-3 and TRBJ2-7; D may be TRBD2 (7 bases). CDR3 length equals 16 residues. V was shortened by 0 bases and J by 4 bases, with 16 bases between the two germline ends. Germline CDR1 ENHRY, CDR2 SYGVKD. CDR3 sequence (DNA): TGTGCCATCAGTGAGTCGGGGGGGCTAGCGGATTACGAGCAGTACTTC. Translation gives CAISESGGLADYEQYF.

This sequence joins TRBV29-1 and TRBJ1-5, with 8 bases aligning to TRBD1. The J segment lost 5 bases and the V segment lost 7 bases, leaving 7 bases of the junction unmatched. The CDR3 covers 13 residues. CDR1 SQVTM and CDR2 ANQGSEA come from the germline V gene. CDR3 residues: CSGKTGDDQPQHF. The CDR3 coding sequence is TGCAGCGGTAAGACAGGGGACGATCAGCCCCAGCATTTT.

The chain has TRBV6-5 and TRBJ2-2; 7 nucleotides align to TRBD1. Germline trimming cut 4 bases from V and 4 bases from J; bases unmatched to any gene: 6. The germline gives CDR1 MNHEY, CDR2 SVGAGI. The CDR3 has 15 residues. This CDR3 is CASSFYRGTTGELFF. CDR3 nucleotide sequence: TGTGCCAGCAGTTTTTACAGGGGTACCACCGGGGAGCTGTTTTTT.

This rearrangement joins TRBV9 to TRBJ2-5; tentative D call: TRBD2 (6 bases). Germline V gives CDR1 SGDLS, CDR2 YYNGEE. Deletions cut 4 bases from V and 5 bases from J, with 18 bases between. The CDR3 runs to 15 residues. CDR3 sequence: CASSPEGSRGETQYF. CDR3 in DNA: TGTGCCAGCAGCCCCGAGGGGTCCCGGGGGGAGACCCAGTACTTC.